This T cell receptor beta chain was documented in a study of T cell responses to AZD1222 COVID-19 vaccine listed by TCRdb under 2021. Describing the broader study: TCR sequencing covered over 230 trial participants: 200 to 210 given two doses of AZD1222 and approximately 25 given two doses of MenACWY control vaccine. Trial participants were enrolled by age into 18-55, 56-69 and 70-plus year subgroups, with about 150, 28 and 57 TCR-sequenced participants respectively. Broad study findings and their caveats: In the small 56-69-year group, the increase in depth fell short of significance, most likely because of low power. Spike-specific TCR breadth and depth rose significantly after two AZD1222 doses compared with day 0 and with MenACWY recipients. Conclusions about previously exposed vaccinees are limited, since just a handful of AZD1222 recipients were seropositive for SARS-CoV-2 at baseline. Vaccine-associated CD4 TCRs spanned the whole spike protein, with dominant responses in regions 160-218 and 743-854. Nearly half of unique spike-specific TCRs reportedly recognized epitopes outside regions mutated in the B.1.351 and B.1.1.7 variants. Because no day 14 peak-response samples were available, repertoires were characterized only after the peak T cell response. Participants were mostly white British and included more females than males, and it was suggested by the authors that clonal diversity may have been underestimated.

As concerns this clone: No cognate antigen has been identified for it. Base qualities are not recorded, but no much larger clone differs from it by a single base.

The sample's time point label, decoded: sample from adult after SARS-CoV-2 infection, after symptom onset. A couple of convalescent COVID-19 patients, sampled after symptom onset from adults with prior SARS-CoV-2 infection, were also TCR-sequenced for comparison. There are 15 amino acids in the CDR3, from cysteine to phenylalanine inclusive. The sequence is cut down to CDR3 DNA, 45 bases in frame from base 1. Relative to germline, V is 1 base shorter and J is 4 bases shorter, with 11 bases between their ends. Looking up the germline V gene yields CDR1 SGHRS and CDR2 YFSETQ. The CDR3 regions of human TCRbeta chains were analyzed by immunosequencing. The authors' pipeline ran thus. TCRs in the repertoires were matched against a reference library of SARS-CoV-2-specific TCRs that had been generated with the MIRA antigen-specificity platform. Breadth meant the fraction of unique TCRs that were SARS-CoV-2-associated, whereas depth meant the fraction of total T cells that were SARS-CoV-2-associated. Using the MIRA data, each spike-specific TCR was assigned both to the spike region to which the TCR was reactive and to a CD4 or CD8 class. Log10-transformed breadth and depth values were compared by one-way ANOVA with Sidak's multiple comparisons tests. Imported from immuneACCESS, the table was reduced by TCRdb to in-frame sequences with V and J called. These copies leave out some clones; in studies compared against another copy, an unresolved V gene accounts for under half, and the cause of the remainder is not known. The V and J calls and clone size were taken over from that table, and D and trimming were inferred from the DNA. The sample includes 140,000 to 150,000 clones, with approximately 93% observed a single time. The ten largest account for about 12% of the sample.

The source was peripheral blood, collected after recovery from COVID-19. The chain couples TRBV5-1 to TRBJ2-2, with TRBD2 as a weak D call on 6 bases. The receptor was isolated from an adult who had recovered from COVID-19. The CDR3 amino acid sequence is: CASSLFSGLTGELFF. The DNA is as follows: TGCGCCAGCAGCTTGTTTAGCGGACTCACCGGGGAGCTGTTTTTT. Joined to the reference TRBV5-1 and TRBJ2-2 proteins, this CDR3 gives the full variable domain: KAGVTQTPRYLIKTRGQQVTLSCSPISGHRSVSWYQQTPGQGLQFLFEYFSETQRNKGNFPGRFSGRQFSNSRSEMNVSTLELGDSALYLCASSLFSGLTGELFFGEGSRLTVL.